This paragraph reports one TCR beta chain. Its antigen remains unidentified. Per-nucleotide qualities are absent, and no much larger clonotype sits a single base away. TCRbeta CDR3 regions were amplified from genomic DNA using the immunoSEQ Assay, a bias-controlled multiplex PCR. Turning to the authors' computational methods: The number of nucleated cells in each sample was estimated by amplification of reference gene primers within the assay. To quantify the absolute abundance of each unique TCRbeta CDR3 rearrangement, sequence reads were collapsed and filtered. Productive Simpson clonality was computed per sample as the square root of Simpson's diversity index over productive rearrangements. In TCRdb, the immuneACCESS table is reduced to in-frame sequences with V and J assigned. These tables do not hold every clone; where another copy was compared, an unresolved V gene accounts for under half, and the others remain unexplained. V and J calls and clone size are given by that table; D and trimming were obtained from the DNA. Counted in this sample were 170,000 or so clones; approximately 91% of them appeared once. Around 0.53% of the sample belongs to the ten largest clones.

The collaborating institutions used their own protocols to collect whole blood in K2EDTA tubes. For TCRbeta analysis, collaborator samples were shipped as frozen whole blood, as isolated PBMCs, or as DNA extracted from either sample type. The entry originates in a study of blood T cell repertoires in COVID-19 (dated by TCRdb to 2020 to 2022). With regard to the full study: Samples from collaborators originated in the United States, Italy and Spain and spanned both the acute and convalescent phases of COVID-19. The samples were drawn from two sources: the first 160 participants of the ongoing ImmuneRACE study, and over 1,000 subjects contributed by 6 global collaborators. The dataset comprised deeply sampled blood TCRbeta repertoires from subjects exposed to, actively infected with, or recovered from COVID-19. Where available, HLA class I and class II types were obtained from metadata supplied by the sample provider rather than from assay-based typing. The material from the prospective study consisted of cDNA or gDNA derived from T cells, B-cell-depleted T cells, or PBMCs. A de-identified subject ID, COVID-19 status, age in years and sex were almost always included in the sample metadata. The repertoires were released in a freely available public database intended as a resource for research on the immune response to SARS-CoV-2.

The research as a whole found: The amount of clinical and demographic metadata varied by source and participant and was provided uncurated.

V is shortened by 10 bases, J by 4 bases, and the region joining them spans 10 bases. The CDR3 goes from the cysteine to the phenylalanine over 11 residues. Just CDR3 DNA is preserved here, 33 bases in frame from base 1. According to the germline V gene, CDR1 reads MNHEY and CDR2 reads SVGAGI. Specimen: peripheral blood. The chain employs TRBV6-5 and TRBJ1-2; the D gene is unclear. This sequence was found in a man aged 50 to 59 with acute or convalescent COVID-19. The nucleotide sequence reads TGTGCCACCCAACCCAGCTATGGCTACACCTTC. Its translation reads: CATQPSYGYTF.